What follows are 25 T cell receptor beta chains derived from one specimen sequenced in a study of Ad26.COV2.S vaccination and SARS-CoV-2 variants. The repertoire was sequenced with immunoSEQ multiplex PCR; TCRdb's copy has only in-frame clones and lacks some. The sample has around 370,000 clones, just over 90% seen once. This material consisted of peripheral blood, taken after recovery from COVID-19. Source of these receptors: a human donor who had recovered from COVID-19.

The rearrangement links TRBV9 to TRBJ1-2; 9 positions match TRBD1. The V gene's germline CDR1 is SGDLS and CDR2 YYNGEE. There are 14 residues in the CDR3. With V trimmed by 0 bases and J by 7 bases, 4 bases remained unmatched. CDR3 in DNA: TGTGCCAGCAGCGTAGGGACAGGGGCCATTGGCTACACCTTC. Protein: CASSVGTGAIGYTF.

The chain is built from TRBV7-9 and TRBJ2-1; no clear D gene. V gave up 5 bases and J gave up 1 base, with 12 bases separating them. The CDR3 is made up of 15 amino acids. Germline V gene sequence: CDR1 SEHNR, CDR2 FQNEAQ (reference sequence). The CDR3: CASSRWDISYNEQFF. CDR3 bases: TGTGCCAGCAGCCGATGGGATATTTCCTACAATGAGCAGTTCTTC. The full variable domain, completed using reference TRBV7-9 and TRBJ2-1, is DTGVSQNPRHKITKRGQNVTFRCDPISEHNRLYWYRQTLGQGPEFLTYFQNEAQLEKSRLLSDRFSAERPKGSFSTLEIQRTEQGDSAMYLCASSRWDISYNEQFFGPGTRLTVL.

This sequence joins TRBV11-2 and TRBJ2-7, with D possibly being TRBD2 (7 bases). The CDR3 is 13 residues long. With 7 bases removed from V and 4 bases from J, the gap between germline ends came to 14 bases. Germline CDR1 reads SGHAT; CDR2 reads FQNNGV. The CDR3: CASKGDGGYEQYF. The CDR3 DNA sequence: TGTGCCAGCAAGGGGGACGGGGGGTACGAGCAGTACTTC.

The J gene is TRBJ1-2, the V gene TRBV7-9; D is possibly TRBD1 (5 bases). Germline CDR1 SEHNR, CDR2 FQNEAQ (reference sequence). Trimming cost V 0 bases and J 6 bases, with 8 bases left between them. The CDR3 runs to 13 residues. The CDR3 DNA reads as TGTGCCAGCAGCTTAGCCGGGGGGGATGGCTACACCTTC. Translating gives CASSLAGGDGYTF.

The J gene is TRBJ1-1, the V gene TRBV5-5, with D perhaps matching TRBD1 (5 bases). Germline V gives CDR1 SGHKS, CDR2 YYEKEE (reference sequence). Trimming took off 0 bases at V and 4 bases at J, with 13 bases between the two ends. This CDR3 region has 15 residues. The CDR3 sequence: CASSLAGDPATEAFF. DNA for the CDR3: TGTGCCAGCAGCTTGGCGGGGGACCCGGCCACTGAAGCTTTCTTT.

This chain uses TRBV5-1 with TRBJ1-6; 10 nucleotides align to TRBD1. This CDR3 region has 15 residues. In germline, CDR1 is SGHRS, CDR2 YFSETQ. V trimming: 4 bases; J trimming: 9 bases; junction bases outside the gene matches: 7. CDR3 bases: TGCGCCAGCAGCCCTACCTGGACAGGGGGTTCACCCCTCCACTTT. Protein sequence: CASSPTWTGGSPLHF.

The chain couples TRBV7-9 to TRBJ1-1, with TRBD1 matching over 8 bases. The CDR3 is 15 amino acids. CDR1 is SEHNR, CDR2 FQNEAQ, per germline (reference sequence). V gave up 5 bases and J gave up 5 bases; unmatched junction bases: 10. The CDR3 spells CASSDRQGRGTEAFF. For the CDR3, the DNA is TGTGCCAGCAGCGACCGACAGGGGAGAGGAACTGAAGCTTTCTTT. Drawing the rest from reference TRBV7-9 and TRBJ1-1, the complete variable domain is DTGVSQNPRHKITKRGQNVTFRCDPISEHNRLYWYRQTLGQGPEFLTYFQNEAQLEKSRLLSDRFSAERPKGSFSTLEIQRTEQGDSAMYLCASSDRQGRGTEAFFGQGTRLTVV.

The V gene is TRBV7-8, the J gene TRBJ1-2, with a weak D call TRBD1 (5 bases). With 3 bases removed from V and 4 bases from J, the gap between germline ends came to 9 bases. There are 13 residues in the CDR3. Germline CDR1 SGHVS, CDR2 FQNEAQ. The CDR3 region is CASSLSQGYGYTF. The CDR3 nucleotides are TGTGCCAGCAGCTTGTCGCAGGGCTATGGCTACACCTTC. The full variable domain, rest sourced from reference TRBV7-8 and TRBJ1-2, is GAGVSQSPRYKVAKRGQDVALRCDPISGHVSLFWYQQALGQGPEFLTYFQNEAQLDKSGLPSDRFFAERPEGSVSTLKIQRTQQEDSAVYLCASSLSQGYGYTFGSGTRLTVV.

The V gene is TRBV29-1, the J gene TRBJ2-7; tentatively, D is TRBD1 (6 bases). Germline CDR1 and CDR2: SQVTM and ANQGSEA. Trimming took off 4 bases at V and 1 base at J, with 11 bases between the two ends. The CDR3 totals 13 residues. CDR3 in amino acids: CSVVGAVSYEQYF. CDR3 DNA: TGCAGCGTTGTGGGGGCAGTTTCCTACGAGCAGTACTTC.

The chain uses TRBV4-3 and TRBJ2-1, with D possibly TRBD1 on 7 matching bases. In germline, CDR1 is LGHNA, CDR2 YSLEER. V lost 0 bases and J lost 8, with 14 bases in between. The CDR3 length is 15 residues. CDR3 region: CASSQENSGGHEQFF. The CDR3 bases are TGCGCCAGCAGCCAAGAGAATTCAGGGGGGCATGAGCAGTTCTTC.

The V gene is TRBV4-3, the J gene TRBJ2-1; no definite D call. Trimming removed 0 bases from V and 1 base from J, with 10 bases in between. The CDR3 extends over 16 amino acids. Germline V lookup: CDR1 LGHNA, CDR2 YSLEER. The DNA of the CDR3 is TGCGCCAGCAGCCAAGATCGGGTAGGGTCCTACAATGAGCAGTTCTTC. Translating it yields CASSQDRVGSYNEQFF.

This clone came up a few times. The gene calls are TRBV7-9 and TRBJ1-2, with D unresolved. Germline CDR1 SEHNR, CDR2 FQNEAQ (reference sequence). V was clipped by 3 bases and J by 3 bases, with 14 bases between them. There are 15 residues in the CDR3. The CDR3: CASSFGYKSDYGYTF. In DNA form, the CDR3 reads TGTGCCAGCAGCTTTGGTTACAAGTCGGACTATGGCTACACCTTC.

This rearrangement joins TRBV5-1 to TRBJ2-7; 7 bases map to TRBD1. With V trimmed by 0 bases and J by 4 bases, 4 bases remained unmatched. This CDR3 region has 14 residues. Germline values: CDR1 SGHRS, CDR2 YFSETQ. DNA for the CDR3: TGCGCCAGCAGCTTGGATGGGGACAGATACGAGCAGTACTTC. This translates into CASSLDGDRYEQYF. Combining the CDR3 with reference TRBV5-1 and TRBJ2-7 gives the whole variable domain KAGVTQTPRYLIKTRGQQVTLSCSPISGHRSVSWYQQTPGQGLQFLFEYFSETQRNKGNFPGRFSGRQFSNSRSEMNVSTLELGDSALYLCASSLDGDRYEQYFGPGTRLTVT.

The chain joins TRBV7-9 to TRBJ2-3; D is undetermined. The V gene's germline CDR1 is SEHNR and CDR2 FQNEAQ (reference sequence). This CDR3 contains 12 residues. V was trimmed by 5 bases and J by 6 bases, leaving 9 bases between them. The CDR3 is CASSQRPDTQYF. The CDR3, as DNA: TGTGCCAGCAGCCAGAGACCCGATACGCAGTATTTT.

This sequence joins TRBV6-1 and TRBJ2-3, with 11 bases aligning to TRBD2. The junction had 9 bases not matched to a gene; V was cut back by 4 bases and J by 0 bases. The CDR3 totals 18 residues. The germline V gene encodes CDR1 MNHNS and CDR2 SASEGT. The CDR3 loop is CASSVRGTSGTSTDTQYF. CDR3 in DNA: TGTGCCAGCAGTGTCAGAGGGACTAGCGGAACTAGCACAGATACGCAGTATTTT.

This clone was observed once. The chain has TRBV12-5 and TRBJ2-7; 9 bases line up with TRBD1. The length of the CDR3 is 16 residues. The trim removed 7 bases at V and 0 bases at J, leaving 10 bases unmatched. The germline V gene encodes CDR1 LGHNT and CDR2 FRNRAP. This CDR3 is CASVTWGTGLSYEQYF. CDR3 sequence (DNA): TGTGCTAGTGTTACGTGGGGGACAGGGCTCTCCTACGAGCAGTACTTC.

V and J are TRBV27 and TRBJ2-5; the match to TRBD2 covers 12 bases. CDR1 and CDR2 (germline): MNHEY, SMNVEV (reference sequence). CDR3 length equals 15 residues. Unmatched junction bases numbered 4, after V lost 6 bases and J lost 2 bases. The CDR3 is CASSRLAGVQETQYF. CDR3 coding DNA: TGTGCCAGCAGCCGACTAGCGGGGGTGCAAGAGACCCAGTACTTC.

V gene TRBV19 combines with J gene TRBJ1-4; 8 nucleotides line up with TRBD1. CDR3 length equals 15 residues. J gave up 7 bases and V 7 bases, and 11 bases lay outside the gene matches. CDR1 is LNHDA and CDR2 is SQIVND in the germline V gene (reference sequence). As DNA, the CDR3 is TGTGCCAGTACCAAACTAACAGGGGGGGGTGAAAAACTGTTTTTT. It yields the protein CASTKLTGGGEKLFF.

The chain uses TRBV27 and TRBJ2-1, with D perhaps TRBD1 or TRBD2 (5 bases each). Germline values: CDR1 MNHEY, CDR2 SMNVEV (reference sequence). Trimming took 5 bases from V and 6 from J, leaving 20 bases between them. The CDR3 length is 16 residues. As DNA, the CDR3 is TGTGCCAGCAGTCCCCGCTTGGGACGAATTATCAATGAGCAGTTCTTC. Translation gives CASSPRLGRIINEQFF.

CDR3 bases: TGTGCCAGCAGTTTGTGGGGACAGTTACAAGAGACCCAGTACTTC. This encodes CASSLWGQLQETQYF. This chain connects TRBV6-2 or TRBV6-3 to TRBJ2-5; TRBD1 matches at 7 bases. The V gene's germline CDR1 is MNHEY and CDR2 SVGEGT. CDR3 size: 15 residues. The ends lost 4 bases at V and 2 bases at J; junction bases unmatched: 7.

This clone has only one observation. This chain connects TRBV12-5 to TRBJ2-5; D is unclear. The CDR3 is made up of 11 amino acids. Germline V gene sequence: CDR1 LGHNT, CDR2 FRNRAP. Trimming pared 8 bases from V and 13 bases from J, leaving 17 bases between. The CDR3 here is CASHPLGSMYF. Written as DNA, the CDR3 is TGTGCTAGTCATCCACTGGGGTCAATGTACTTC.

The chain employs TRBV5-1 and TRBJ2-1, with D possibly matching TRBD2 (6 bases). V was clipped by 6 bases and J by 8 bases, with 9 bases between them. From germline, CDR1 is SGHRS and CDR2 YFSETQ. The CDR3 length is 11 residues. The DNA for the CDR3 is TGCGCCAGCACCGAGCGGGATGAGCAGTTCTTC. This sequence encodes CASTERDEQFF. The full variable domain, in which reference TRBV5-1 and TRBJ2-1 provide the parts outside the CDR3, is KAGVTQTPRYLIKTRGQQVTLSCSPISGHRSVSWYQQTPGQGLQFLFEYFSETQRNKGNFPGRFSGRQFSNSRSEMNVSTLELGDSALYLCASTERDEQFFGPGTRLTVL.

V gene TRBV5-1 combines with J gene TRBJ2-1; D uncertain. Germline V gene lookup returns CDR1 SGHRS and CDR2 YFSETQ. The CDR3 is 12 amino acids. Between the trimmed V and J ends, which lost 0 bases and 5 bases, there was a span of 3 bases. CDR3 sequence reads: CASSLVNNEQFF. In nucleotides, the CDR3 is TGCGCCAGCAGCTTGGTTAACAATGAGCAGTTCTTC.

The chain uses TRBV9 and TRBJ2-1; D unresolved. CDR3 length equals 11 residues. Deletions cut 4 bases from V and 8 bases from J, with 7 bases between. The germline V gene has CDR1 SGDLS and CDR2 YYNGEE. CDR3 coding DNA: TGTGCCAGCAGCCTCAGAGATGAGCAGTTCTTC. Protein sequence: CASSLRDEQFF.

This chain connects TRBV2 to TRBJ2-5, with TRBD1 matching 7 bases. This CDR3 is 13 amino acids long. The germline gives CDR1 SNHLY, CDR2 FYNNEI. The V and J ends lost 10 bases and 2 bases, in that order; junction bases with no gene match: 7. The CDR3 region is CATGEGQQETQYF. The CDR3 nucleotides read TGTGCCACCGGAGAGGGACAGCAAGAGACCCAGTACTTC.